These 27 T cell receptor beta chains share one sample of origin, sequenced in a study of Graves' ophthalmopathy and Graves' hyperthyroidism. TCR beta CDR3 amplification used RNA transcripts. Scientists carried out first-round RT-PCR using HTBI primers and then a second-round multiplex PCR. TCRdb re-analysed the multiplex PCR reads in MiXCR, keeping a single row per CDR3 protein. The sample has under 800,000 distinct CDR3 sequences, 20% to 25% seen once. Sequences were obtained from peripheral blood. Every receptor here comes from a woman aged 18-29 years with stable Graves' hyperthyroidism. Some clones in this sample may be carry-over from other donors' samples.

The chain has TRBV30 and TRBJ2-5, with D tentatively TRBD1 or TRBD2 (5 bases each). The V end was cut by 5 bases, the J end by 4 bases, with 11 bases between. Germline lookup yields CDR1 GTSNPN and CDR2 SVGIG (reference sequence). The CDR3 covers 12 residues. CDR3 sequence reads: CAWAPRGETQYF. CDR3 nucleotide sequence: TGTGCCTGGGCCCCGAGGGGAGAGACCCAGTACTTC. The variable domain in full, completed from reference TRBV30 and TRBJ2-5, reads SQTIHQWPATLVQPVGSPLSLECTVEGTSNPNLYWYRQAAGRGLQLLFYSVGIGQISSEVPQNLSASRPQDRQFILSSKKLLLSDSGFYLCAWAPRGETQYFGPGTRLLVL.

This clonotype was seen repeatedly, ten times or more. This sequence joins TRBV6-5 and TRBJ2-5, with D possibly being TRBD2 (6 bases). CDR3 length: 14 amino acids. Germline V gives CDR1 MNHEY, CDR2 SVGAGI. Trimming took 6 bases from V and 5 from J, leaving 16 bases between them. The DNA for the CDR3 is TGTGCCAGCAGCGCGGGACCCCCTCCGGAGACCCAGTACTTC. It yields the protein CASSAGPPPETQYF.

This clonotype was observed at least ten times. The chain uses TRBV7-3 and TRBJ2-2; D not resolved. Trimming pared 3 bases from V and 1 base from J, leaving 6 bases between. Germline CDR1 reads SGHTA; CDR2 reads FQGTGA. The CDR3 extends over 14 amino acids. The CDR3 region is CASSFRVNTGELFF. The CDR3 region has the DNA TGTGCCAGCAGCTTTAGGGTGAACACCGGGGAGCTGTTTTTT. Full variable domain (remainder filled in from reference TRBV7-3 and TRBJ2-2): GAGVSQTPSNKVTEKGKYVELRCDPISGHTALYWYRQSLGQGPEFLIYFQGTGAADDSGLPNDRFFAVRPEGSVSTLKIQRTERGDSAVYLCASSFRVNTGELFFGEGSRLTVL.

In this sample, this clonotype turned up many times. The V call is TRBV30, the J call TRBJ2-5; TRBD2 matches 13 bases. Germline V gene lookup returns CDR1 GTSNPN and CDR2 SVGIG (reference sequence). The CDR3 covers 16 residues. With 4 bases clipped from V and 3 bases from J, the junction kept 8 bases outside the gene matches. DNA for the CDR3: TGTGCCTGGACCGTCGGACTAGCGGGGGCAAAAGAGACCCAGTACTTC. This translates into CAWTVGLAGAKETQYF.

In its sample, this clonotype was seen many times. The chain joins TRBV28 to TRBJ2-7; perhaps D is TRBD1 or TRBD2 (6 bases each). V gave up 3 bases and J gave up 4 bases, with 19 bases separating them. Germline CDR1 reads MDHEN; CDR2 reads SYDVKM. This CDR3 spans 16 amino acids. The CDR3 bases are TGTGCCAGCAGTTTTCTCACGGGTCAGGGGACTTACGAGCAGTACTTC. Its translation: CASSFLTGQGTYEQYF.

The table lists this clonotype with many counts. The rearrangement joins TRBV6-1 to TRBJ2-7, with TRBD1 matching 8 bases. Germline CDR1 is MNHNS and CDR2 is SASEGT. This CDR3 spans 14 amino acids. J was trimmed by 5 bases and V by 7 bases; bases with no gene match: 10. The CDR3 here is CASMIGQGLHEQYF. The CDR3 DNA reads TGTGCCAGCATGATTGGACAGGGTTTACACGAGCAGTACTTC.

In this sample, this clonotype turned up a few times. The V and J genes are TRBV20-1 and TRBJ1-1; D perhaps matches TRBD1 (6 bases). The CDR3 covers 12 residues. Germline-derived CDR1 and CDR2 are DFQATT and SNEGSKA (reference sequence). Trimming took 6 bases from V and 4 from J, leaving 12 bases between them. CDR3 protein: CSAPTDSTEAFF. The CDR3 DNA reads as TGCAGTGCCCCTACGGACAGCACTGAAGCTTTCTTT.

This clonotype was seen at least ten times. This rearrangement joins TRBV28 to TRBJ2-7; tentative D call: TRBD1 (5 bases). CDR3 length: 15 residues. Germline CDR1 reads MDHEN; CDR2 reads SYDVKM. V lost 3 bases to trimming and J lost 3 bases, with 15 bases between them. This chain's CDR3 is CASSFPWAGHYEQYF. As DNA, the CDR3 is TGTGCCAGCAGTTTCCCGTGGGCAGGACACTACGAGCAGTACTTC.

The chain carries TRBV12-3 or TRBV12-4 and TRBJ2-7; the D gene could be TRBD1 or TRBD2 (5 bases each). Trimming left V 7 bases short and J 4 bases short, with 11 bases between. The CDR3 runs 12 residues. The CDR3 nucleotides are TGTGCCAGCATGGATGGGGGATACGAGCAGTACTTC. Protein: CASMDGGYEQYF.

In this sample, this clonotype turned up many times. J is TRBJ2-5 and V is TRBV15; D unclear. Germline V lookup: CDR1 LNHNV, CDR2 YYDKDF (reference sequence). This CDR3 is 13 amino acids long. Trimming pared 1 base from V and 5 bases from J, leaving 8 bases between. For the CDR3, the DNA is TGTGCCACCAGCAGAGCCTCTTACGAGACCCAGTACTTC. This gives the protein CATSRASYETQYF. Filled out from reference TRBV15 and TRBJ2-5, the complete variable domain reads DAMVIQNPRYQVTQFGKPVTLSCSQTLNHNVMYWYQQKSSQAPKLLFHYYDKDFNNEADTPDNFQSRRPNTSFCFLDIRSPGLGDTAMYLCATSRASYETQYFGPGTRLLVL.

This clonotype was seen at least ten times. CDR3 sequence (DNA): TGTGCCAGCAGTATGGACAGCAATCAGCCCCAGCATTTT. Residues: CASSMDSNQPQHF. The J gene is TRBJ1-5, the V gene TRBV27; no clear D. The V end was cut by 5 bases, the J end by 1 base, with 6 bases between. CDR1 and CDR2 (germline): MNHEY, SMNVEV (reference sequence). The length of the CDR3 is 13 residues.

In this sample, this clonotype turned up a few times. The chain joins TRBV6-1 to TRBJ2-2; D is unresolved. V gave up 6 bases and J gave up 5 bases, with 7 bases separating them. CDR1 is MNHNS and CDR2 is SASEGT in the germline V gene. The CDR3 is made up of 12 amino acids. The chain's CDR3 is CASSTTTGELFF. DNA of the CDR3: TGTGCCAGCAGCACAACGACCGGGGAGCTGTTTTTT.

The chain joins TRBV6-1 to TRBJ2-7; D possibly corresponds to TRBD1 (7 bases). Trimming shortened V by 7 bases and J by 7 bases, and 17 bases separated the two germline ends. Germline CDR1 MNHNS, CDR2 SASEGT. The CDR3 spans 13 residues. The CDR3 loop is CASTPGGTGEQYF. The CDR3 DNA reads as TGTGCCAGCACCCCAGGGGGGACGGGTGAGCAGTACTTC.

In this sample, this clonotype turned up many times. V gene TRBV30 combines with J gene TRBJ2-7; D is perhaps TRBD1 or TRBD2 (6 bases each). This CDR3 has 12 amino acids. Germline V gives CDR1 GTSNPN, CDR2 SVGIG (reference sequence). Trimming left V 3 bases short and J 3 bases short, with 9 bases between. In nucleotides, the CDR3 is TGTGCCTGGAGCAGGGGACTCTACGAGCAGTACTTC. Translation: CAWSRGLYEQYF.

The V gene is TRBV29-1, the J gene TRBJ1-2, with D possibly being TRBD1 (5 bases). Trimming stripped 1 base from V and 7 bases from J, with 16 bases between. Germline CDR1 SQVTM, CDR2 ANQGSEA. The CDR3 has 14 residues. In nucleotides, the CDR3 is TGCAGCGTTGAAGTCTCAGGGTTCATAGGTGGCTACACCTTC. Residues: CSVEVSGFIGGYTF. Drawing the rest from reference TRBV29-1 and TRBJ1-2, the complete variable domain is SAVISQKPSRDICQRGTSLTIQCQVDSQVTMMFWYRQQPGQSLTLIATANQGSEATYESGFVIDKFPISRPNLTFSTLTVSNMSPEDSSIYLCSVEVSGFIGGYTFGSGTRLTVV.

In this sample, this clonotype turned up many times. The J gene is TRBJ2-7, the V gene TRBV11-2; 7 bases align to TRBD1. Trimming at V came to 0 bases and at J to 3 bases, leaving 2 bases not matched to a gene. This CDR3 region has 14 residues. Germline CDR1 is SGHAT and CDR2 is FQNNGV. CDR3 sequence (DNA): TGTGCCAGCAGCTTAGATGGACAGGACTACGAGCAGTACTTC. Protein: CASSLDGQDYEQYF.

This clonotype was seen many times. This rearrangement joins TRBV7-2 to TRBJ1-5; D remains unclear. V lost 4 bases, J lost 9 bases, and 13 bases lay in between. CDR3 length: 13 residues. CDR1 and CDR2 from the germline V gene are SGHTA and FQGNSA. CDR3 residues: CASSSLNRLPQHF. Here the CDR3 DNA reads TGTGCCAGCAGCTCCCTAAACCGGCTGCCCCAGCATTTT.

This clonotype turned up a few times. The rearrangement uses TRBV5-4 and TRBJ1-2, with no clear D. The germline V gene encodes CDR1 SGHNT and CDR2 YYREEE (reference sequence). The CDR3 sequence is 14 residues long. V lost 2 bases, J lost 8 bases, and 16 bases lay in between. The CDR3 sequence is CASSFGQLHRGYTF. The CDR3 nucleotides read TGTGCCAGCAGCTTTGGGCAGCTCCATAGGGGCTACACCTTC.

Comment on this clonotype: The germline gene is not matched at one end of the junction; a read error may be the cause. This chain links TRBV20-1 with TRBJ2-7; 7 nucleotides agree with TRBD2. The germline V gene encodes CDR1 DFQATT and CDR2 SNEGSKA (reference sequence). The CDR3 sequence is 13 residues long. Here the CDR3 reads CSVSTWEGYEQCF. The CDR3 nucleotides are TGCAGTGTCTCAACGTGGGAGGGGTACGAGCAGTGCTTC.

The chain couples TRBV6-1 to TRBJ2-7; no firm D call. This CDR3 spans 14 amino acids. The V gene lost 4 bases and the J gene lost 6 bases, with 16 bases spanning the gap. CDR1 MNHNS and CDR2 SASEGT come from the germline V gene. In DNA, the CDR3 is TGTGCCAGCAGTGTAGAATTTAAGGCTGCCGAGCAGTACTTC. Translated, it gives CASSVEFKAAEQYF.

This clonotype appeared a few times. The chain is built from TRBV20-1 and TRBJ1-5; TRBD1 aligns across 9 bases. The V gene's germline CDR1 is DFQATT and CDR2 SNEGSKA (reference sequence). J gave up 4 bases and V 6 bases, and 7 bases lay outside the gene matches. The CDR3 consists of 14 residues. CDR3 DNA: TGCAGTGCCGGACAGGGGCCTACAAATCAGCCCCAGCATTTT. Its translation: CSAGQGPTNQPQHF.

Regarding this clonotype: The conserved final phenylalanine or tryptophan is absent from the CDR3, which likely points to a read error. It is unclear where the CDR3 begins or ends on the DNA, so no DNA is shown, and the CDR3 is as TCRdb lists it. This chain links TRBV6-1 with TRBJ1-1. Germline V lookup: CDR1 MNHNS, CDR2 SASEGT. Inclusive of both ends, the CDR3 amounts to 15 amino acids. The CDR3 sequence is CASSSDFFLNTEACL.

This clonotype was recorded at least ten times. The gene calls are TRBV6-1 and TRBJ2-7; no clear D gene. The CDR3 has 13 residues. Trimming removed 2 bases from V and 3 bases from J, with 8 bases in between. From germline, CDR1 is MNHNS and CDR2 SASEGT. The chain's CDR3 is CASSEQKNYEQYF. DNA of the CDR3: TGTGCCAGCAGTGAACAGAAAAACTACGAGCAGTACTTC.

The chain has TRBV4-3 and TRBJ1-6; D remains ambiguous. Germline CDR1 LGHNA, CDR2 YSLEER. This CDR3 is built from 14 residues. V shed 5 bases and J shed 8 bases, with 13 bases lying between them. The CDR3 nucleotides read TGCGCCAGCAGCGAGGGCCTTGAATATTCACCCCTCCACTTT. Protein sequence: CASSEGLEYSPLHF.

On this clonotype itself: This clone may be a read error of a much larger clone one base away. The CDR3 coding sequence is TGTGCCAGCAGTTACTCGGGGCAGGTCTATGGCTACAGCTTC. Its translation is CASSYSGQVYGYSF. The chain is built from TRBV6-2 or TRBV6-3 and TRBJ1-2; D might be TRBD1 (5 bases). Per the germline V gene, CDR1 is MNHEY and CDR2 is SVGEGT. CDR3 size: 14 residues.

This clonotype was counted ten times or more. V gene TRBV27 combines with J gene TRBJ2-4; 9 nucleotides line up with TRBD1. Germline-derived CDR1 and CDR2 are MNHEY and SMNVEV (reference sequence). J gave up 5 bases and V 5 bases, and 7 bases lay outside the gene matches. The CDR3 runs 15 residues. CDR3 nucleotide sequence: TGTGCCAGCAGTGGGGGACAGGGCCTGGAAAACATTCAGTACTTC. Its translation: CASSGGQGLENIQYF.

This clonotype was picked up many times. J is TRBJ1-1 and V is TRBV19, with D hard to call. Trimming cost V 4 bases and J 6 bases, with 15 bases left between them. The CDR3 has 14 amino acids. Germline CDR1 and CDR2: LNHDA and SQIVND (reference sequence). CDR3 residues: CASSKPHGLAEAFF. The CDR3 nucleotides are TGTGCCAGTAGTAAGCCCCACGGGTTGGCTGAAGCTTTCTTT. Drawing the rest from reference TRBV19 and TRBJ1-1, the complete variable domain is DGGITQSPKYLFRKEGQNVTLSCEQNLNHDAMYWYRQDPGQGLRLIYYSQIVNDFQKGDIAEGYSVSREKKESFPLTVTSAQKNPTAFYLCASSKPHGLAEAFFGQGTRLTVV.